This entry describes one T cell receptor beta chain. Its antigen remains unidentified. Assay used: immunoSEQ multiplex PCR; TCRdb lists only in-frame clones, some missing. The data contain under 20,000 clones, about nine tenths of them singletons. The CDR3 covers 17 residues. V lost 5 bases, J lost 4 bases, and 13 bases stayed unmatched. The germline gives CDR1 SNHLY, CDR2 FYNNEI. Baseline, cycle 4 day 1, and cycle 7 day 1 were the blood sampling points. These data are taken from a study of OX40 agonist ivuxolimab in advanced cancers. About the research overall: Anti-PD-1, anti-PD-L1 or anti-CTLA-4 therapy given earlier was allowed, and around 40% had some. Study-wide results and limits: Antigen specificity remained undetermined for the expanded peripheral T cells.

Specimen: CD4+ or CD8+ T cells sorted from blood, collected in a trial of the OX40 agonist ivuxolimab. This chain uses TRBV2 with TRBJ1-1, with TRBD1 identical over 10 bases. The origin of this receptor is an adult with an advanced solid tumor such as melanoma, head and neck, liver or kidney cancer. The CDR3 reads CASSKDRGQLSGTEAFF. CDR3 nucleotides: TGTGCCAGCAGTAAAGACAGGGGGCAGTTATCGGGCACTGAAGCTTTCTTT.